This T cell receptor (beta chain) was identified in a study of blood T cell repertoires in COVID-19. This clone was seen more than once but under ten times. Measured with immunoSEQ multiplex PCR; TCRdb has only the in-frame clones, and not every one. The sample contains about 59,000 clones, 73% of which appear only once. Trimming at V came to 5 bases and at J to 0 bases, leaving 9 bases not matched to a gene. Germline values: CDR1 LGHDT, CDR2 YNNKEL (reference sequence). CDR3 length: 17 residues. The TCR originated in a woman in her 70s with acute or convalescent COVID-19. The V and J genes are TRBV3-1 (or the pseudogene TRBV3-2) and TRBJ1-1, with TRBD1 identical over 10 bases. What was sequenced was peripheral blood. In DNA form, the CDR3 reads TGTGCCAGCAGCTCCATTCGACAGGGGGCTTTGAACACTGAAGCTTTCTTT. Protein: CASSSIRQGALNTEAFF.